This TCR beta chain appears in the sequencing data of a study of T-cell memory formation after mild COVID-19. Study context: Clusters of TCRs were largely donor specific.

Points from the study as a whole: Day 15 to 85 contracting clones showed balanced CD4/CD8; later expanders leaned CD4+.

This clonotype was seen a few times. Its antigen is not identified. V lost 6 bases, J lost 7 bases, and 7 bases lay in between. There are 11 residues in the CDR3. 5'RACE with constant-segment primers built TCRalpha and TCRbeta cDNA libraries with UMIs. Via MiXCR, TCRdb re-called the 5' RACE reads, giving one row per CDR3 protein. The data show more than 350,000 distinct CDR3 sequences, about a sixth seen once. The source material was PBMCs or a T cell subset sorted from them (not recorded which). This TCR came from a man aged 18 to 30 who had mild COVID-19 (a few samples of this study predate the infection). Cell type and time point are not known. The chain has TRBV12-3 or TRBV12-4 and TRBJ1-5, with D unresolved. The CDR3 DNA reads TGTGCCAGCAGGCCCGGACAGCCCCAGCATTTT. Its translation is CASRPGQPQHF.